What follows is one T cell receptor beta chain and its context. Its antigen has not been determined. The input lacks base qualities; no much larger clone sits a single base away. The Quick-DNA Microprep Kit was used to extract genomic DNA from the sorted cells. Amplification of TCRbeta DNA was done with the immunoSEQ hsTCRbeta kit, following the protocol from the manufacturer. TCRbeta libraries were sequenced on an Illumina MiSeq instrument. In the paper's pipeline: Once out-of-frame sequences had been removed, about 2,000,000 distinct TCRbeta sequences were left, which works out to an average of about 66,813 per individual. Each individual was scored by the count of fewer than 200 previously reported CMV-associated TCRbeta sequences and the total productive distinct TCRbeta count. A beta-binomial model was reimplemented in Python, and scikit-learn random forests with default parameters were trained on data from the US cohort. Classifier performance on the Belgian cohort was summarized as median AUC with percentile confidence intervals over 10,000 bootstrap iterations. This immuneACCESS table, as held by TCRdb, lists in-frame sequences with V and J called but not all clones. Of the missing ones, under half trace to an unresolved V gene in checked studies; the others have no known cause. The V and J calls and the clone size are those of that table, but D and trimming were determined from the DNA. The sample has about 25,000 clones on record, 75% of them singletons. In total, the top ten clones hold around 1% of the sample.

These data originate in a study of memory CD4+ T cells and cytomegalovirus serostatus (dated by TCRdb to about 2019). General notes on the study: The approximately 35 healthy Belgian adults in the cohort included 9 who were CMV seropositive and about 24 who were CMV seronegative. The study sequenced CD4+ memory TCRbeta repertoires of a Belgian cohort with known cytomegalovirus serostatus to replicate a published TCR-based CMV serostatus classifier. Overall study outcomes, separate from this receptor: On the Belgian cohort, the classifier built on the original framework reached a median bootstrapped AUC of roughly 0.96, with a 95% CI of 0.76-1.00. Of about 180 previously reported CMV-associated TCRbeta sequences, about 68 appeared in the CD4+ memory repertoires, each in one to five individuals. CMV serostatus prediction reached a median bootstrapped AUC of around 0.95 with the original framework and approximately 0.92 with a US-trained random forest. Unlike the original study, which covered naive and memory CD4+ and CD8+ populations, the Belgian study sequenced only CD4+CD45RO+ memory cells. The results were interpreted as suggesting that the CMV-associated TCR signature is largely present in the CD4+ memory repertoire.

From V the trimming removes 6 bases and from J it removes 8 bases, while the gene matches leave 4 bases of the junction unaccounted for. The CDR3 runs 12 residues from the cysteine to the phenylalanine. The DNA shown is the 36-base CDR3, in frame from base 1. CDR1 and CDR2 were assigned from the germline V gene (reference sequence) as SGHKS and YYEKEE. Single viable CD3+CD4+CD8-CD45RO+ cells were sorted as memory CD4+ T cells on a FACSAria II. To determine CMV serostatus, a Roche Elecsys assay was used that detects serum IgG against CMV pp150, pp28, p38 and p52. After thawing, total CD4+ T cells were enriched by positive selection with CD4 magnetic microbeads. The samples came from a different study that was designed specifically to examine the CD4+ T cell memory repertoire. Peripheral blood mononuclear cells were isolated and cryopreserved according to standard operating procedures, and serum was stored at -80 degrees C. CD3-PerCP (BW264/56), CD4-APC (RPA-T4), CD45RO-PE (UCHT1) and CD8-Pacific Orange (3B5) antibodies were used for staining, and non-viable cells were excluded with Sytox blue.

Source material: memory CD4+ T cells from blood. The sequence links TRBV5-5 to TRBJ2-2; TRBD1 fits 7 bases in the junction. This TCR came from an adult in good health and CMV-seronegative. CDR3 loop: CASITGVGELFF. The DNA sequence is given as TGTGCCAGCATAACAGGGGTTGGGGAGCTGTTTTTT.